This is a list of T cell receptor beta chains from one sample in a study of shared clonotypes between healthy human individuals. Measured with immunoSEQ multiplex PCR; TCRdb has only the in-frame clones, and not every one. The data show over 700,000 clones, approximately 72% seen once. Sequencing used memory CD4+ T cells sorted from blood. The receptors were sampled from a woman in her thirties in good health. The CDR3 runs from the conserved cysteine through the conserved F or W. A D gene is named only where the DNA matches it firmly. A row's size may be missing; if present it is once, few, many or a size class.

size: NA
D: NA
J: TRBJ1-1
V: TRBV5-1
CDR3: CASSLGGVGTEAFF
DNA: TGCGCCAGCAGCTTGGGAGGGGTCGGCACTGAAGCTTTCTTT

size: NA
D: NA
J: TRBJ2-3
V: TRBV18
CDR3: CASSRGPSTDTQYF
DNA: TGTGCCAGCTCCCGCGGCCCTAGCACAGATACGCAGTATTTT

size: NA
D: TRBD2
J: TRBJ2-3
V: TRBV7-9
CDR3: CASSLAQGLAGAKDTQYF
DNA: TGTGCCAGCAGCTTAGCCCAGGGACTAGCGGGAGCCAAAGATACGCAGTATTTT

size: few
D: TRBD1
J: TRBJ1-2
V: TRBV11-2
CDR3: CASSLGRQGSTGYTF
DNA: TGTGCCAGCAGCTTAGGGAGACAGGGAAGTACTGGCTACACCTTC

size: NA
D: TRBD1
J: TRBJ1-2
V: TRBV28
CDR3: CASSSGQGLDGYTF
DNA: TGTGCCAGCAGTTCCGGACAGGGATTGGATGGCTACACCTTC

size: NA
D: TRBD2
J: TRBJ2-7
V: TRBV6-1
CDR3: CASSPASGSYEQYF
DNA: TGTGCCAGCAGCCCAGCTAGCGGGAGTTACGAGCAGTACTTC

size: NA
D: NA
J: TRBJ2-3
V: TRBV6-5
CDR3: CASSSPLDTQYF
DNA: TGTGCCAGCAGTTCCCCGTTAGATACGCAGTATTTT

size: NA
D: NA
J: TRBJ1-1
V: TRBV2
CDR3: CANVGAVEAFF
DNA: TGTGCCAACGTCGGCGCGGTAGAAGCTTTCTTT

size: NA
D: NA
J: TRBJ1-5
V: TRBV30
CDR3: CAWRHRDAANQPQHF
DNA: TGTGCCTGGAGACACAGGGATGCGGCAAATCAGCCCCAGCATTTT

size: NA
D: NA
J: TRBJ1-2
V: TRBV18
CDR3: CASSPGNRENYGYTF
DNA: TGTGCCAGCTCACCGGGGAACAGGGAGAACTATGGCTACACCTTC

size: NA
D: NA
J: TRBJ2-7
V: TRBV6-6
CDR3: CASSPPGGYEQYF
DNA: TGTGCCAGCAGTCCCCCTGGGGGCTACGAGCAGTACTTC

size: NA
D: TRBD2
J: TRBJ2-7
V: TRBV6-1
CDR3: CASSERSGRGTYEQYF
DNA: TGTGCCAGCAGTGAACGTAGCGGGAGGGGAACCTACGAGCAGTACTTC

size: once
D: NA
J: TRBJ1-2
V: TRBV6-5
CDR3: CASSSRPYGYTF
DNA: TGTGCCAGCAGTTCCAGGCCCTATGGCTACACCTTC

size: NA
D: NA
J: TRBJ1-5
V: TRBV11-2
CDR3: CASSLELINQPQHF
DNA: TGTGCCAGCAGCTTAGAGCTGATCAATCAGCCCCAGCATTTT

size: NA
D: TRBD1
J: TRBJ1-2
V: TRBV7-9
CDR3: CASSGLGQDYGYTF
DNA: TGTGCCAGCAGCGGACTGGGACAGGACTATGGCTACACCTTC

size: NA
D: NA
J: TRBJ2-6
V: TRBV15
CDR3: CATSGGQPSGANVLTF
DNA: TGTGCCACCAGCGGAGGACAGCCCTCTGGGGCCAACGTCCTGACTTTC

size: NA
D: NA
J: TRBJ2-3
V: TRBV30
CDR3: CAWSRQGSFDTQYF
DNA: TGTGCCTGGAGTCGTCAGGGGTCCTTCGATACGCAGTATTTT

size: NA
D: NA
J: TRBJ2-5
V: TRBV7-8
CDR3: CASSLELALQETQYF
DNA: TGTGCCAGCAGCTTAGAACTAGCTCTCCAAGAGACCCAGTACTTC

size: NA
D: NA
J: TRBJ2-4
V: TRBV7-1
CDR3: CASSPELLAKNIQYF
DNA: TGTGCCAGCAGTCCAGAACTCTTAGCCAAAAACATTCAGTACTTC

size: few
D: NA
J: TRBJ1-2
V: TRBV14
CDR3: CASSQLRGDGYTF
DNA: TGTGCCAGCAGCCAACTGAGGGGCGATGGCTACACCTTC

size: few
D: NA
J: TRBJ1-5
V: TRBV30
CDR3: CAWSGVYNQPQHF
DNA: TGTGCCTGGAGTGGAGTTTACAATCAGCCCCAGCATTTT

size: NA
D: TRBD1
J: TRBJ2-7
V: TRBV4-2
CDR3: CASGTGSRYEQYF
DNA: TGTGCCAGCGGGACAGGGAGTCGCTACGAGCAGTACTTC

size: NA
D: TRBD2
J: TRBJ2-7
V: TRBV7-9
CDR3: CASSTPGLAALSYEQYF
DNA: TGTGCCAGCAGCACACCGGGACTAGCTGCACTTTCCTACGAGCAGTACTTC

size: NA
D: NA
J: TRBJ2-4
V: TRBV15
CDR3: CATRPPGGGGKNIQYF
DNA: TGTGCCACCAGGCCGCCCGGCGGTGGGGGCAAAAACATTCAGTACTTC

size: NA
D: NA
J: TRBJ2-7
V: TRBV5-4
CDR3: CASTSEAAVSYEQYF
DNA: TGTGCCAGCACCTCCGAGGCAGCCGTCTCCTACGAGCAGTACTTC

size: NA
D: TRBD2
J: TRBJ2-2
V: TRBV28
CDR3: CASSLSGRPSGELFF
DNA: TGTGCCAGCAGTCTTAGCGGGAGGCCGTCCGGGGAGCTGTTTTTT

size: NA
D: NA
J: TRBJ2-3
V: TRBV4-2
CDR3: CASSQDRNTQYF
DNA: TGTGCCAGCAGCCAAGATAGAAATACGCAGTATTTT

size: few
D: NA
J: TRBJ2-7
V: TRBV6-5
CDR3: CASSYSAIAVSYEQYF
DNA: TGTGCCAGCAGTTACTCCGCTATAGCGGTCTCCTACGAGCAGTACTTC

size: NA
D: NA
J: TRBJ2-5
V: TRBV7-2
CDR3: CASSLGLQETQYF
DNA: TGTGCCAGCAGCTTGGGTCTCCAAGAGACCCAGTACTTC

size: few
D: TRBD2
J: TRBJ2-7
V: TRBV18
CDR3: CASSPHSPGLAGGEQYF
DNA: TGTGCCAGCTCACCCCACAGCCCGGGACTAGCGGGAGGTGAGCAGTACTTC

size: few
D: NA
J: TRBJ1-5
V: TRBV6-1
CDR3: CASSERQGQPQHF
DNA: TGTGCCAGCAGTGAAAGGCAGGGTCAGCCCCAGCATTTT

size: NA
D: NA
J: TRBJ2-7
V: TRBV29-1
CDR3: CSVEEMAGDEQYF
DNA: TGCAGCGTTGAAGAGATGGCAGGGGACGAGCAGTACTTC

size: NA
D: NA
J: TRBJ2-7
V: TRBV6-1
CDR3: CASRTVSYEQYF
DNA: TGTGCCAGCAGGACCGTATCCTACGAGCAGTACTTC

size: NA
D: TRBD1
J: TRBJ2-7
V: TRBV19
CDR3: CASINGQGYGEQYF
DNA: TGTGCCAGTATAAACGGACAGGGGTATGGCGAGCAGTACTTC

size: NA
D: NA
J: TRBJ2-1
V: TRBV7-2
CDR3: CASSSGYNEQFF
DNA: TGTGCCAGCAGCTCAGGGTACAATGAGCAGTTCTTC

size: NA
D: NA
J: TRBJ1-2
V: TRBV11-2
CDR3: CASSSEGYGYTF
DNA: TGTGCCAGCAGCTCCGAGGGCTATGGCTACACCTTC

size: NA
D: TRBD2
J: TRBJ2-7
V: TRBV4-2
CDR3: CASSQVGTSAPYEQYF
DNA: TGTGCCAGCAGCCAAGTGGGGACTAGCGCGCCCTACGAGCAGTACTTC

size: NA
D: TRBD1
J: TRBJ2-2
V: TRBV5-1
CDR3: CASSNTGGGTGELFF
DNA: TGCGCCAGCAGCAATACAGGGGGCGGCACCGGGGAGCTGTTTTTT

size: NA
D: NA
J: TRBJ2-5
V: TRBV21-1
CDR3: CASSAHLDRGRQETQYF
DNA: TGTGCCAGCAGCGCACATTTGGACAGGGGGCGGCAAGAGACCCAGTACTTC

size: NA
D: NA
J: TRBJ1-1
V: TRBV7-3
CDR3: CASSLGGATEAFF
DNA: TGTGCCAGCAGCTTGGGAGGGGCGACTGAAGCTTTCTTT

size: few
D: NA
J: TRBJ2-2
V: TRBV18
CDR3: CASSPPYSTGELFF
DNA: TGTGCCAGCTCACCACCGTACAGCACCGGGGAGCTGTTTTTT

size: NA
D: NA
J: TRBJ2-4
V: TRBV11-1
CDR3: CASSGVRDTLLNIQYF
DNA: TGTGCCAGCAGCGGAGTTAGGGACACACTACTTAACATTCAGTACTTC

size: NA
D: NA
J: TRBJ1-1
V: TRBV14
CDR3: CASSLSVLPNTEAFF
DNA: TGTGCCAGCAGCCTCAGCGTGCTCCCGAACACTGAAGCTTTCTTT

size: NA
D: NA
J: TRBJ1-2
V: TRBV7-2
CDR3: CASSLSGRQGVGYTF
DNA: TGTGCCAGCAGCTTGTCTGGGAGGCAAGGGGTTGGCTACACCTTC

size: once
D: NA
J: TRBJ1-2
V: TRBV25-1
CDR3: CASSESGFGGYTF
DNA: TGTGCCAGCAGTGAATCTGGATTTGGAGGCTACACCTTC

size: NA
D: NA
J: TRBJ1-1
V: TRBV6-5
CDR3: CASSYSVGRNTEAFF
DNA: TGTGCCAGCAGTTACTCGGTCGGGCGCAACACTGAAGCTTTCTTT

size: NA
D: NA
J: TRBJ1-5
V: TRBV19
CDR3: CASNGQSNQPQHF
DNA: TGTGCCAGTAACGGACAGAGCAATCAGCCCCAGCATTTT

size: NA
D: NA
J: TRBJ2-7
V: TRBV12-1
CDR3: CASSFAWAVPFSYEQYF
DNA: TGTGCCAGCAGCTTTGCTTGGGCAGTTCCCTTTTCCTACGAGCAGTACTTC

size: NA
D: TRBD1
J: TRBJ1-4
V: TRBV15
CDR3: CATSRSGQATEKLFF
DNA: TGTGCCACCAGCAGATCGGGACAGGCCACTGAAAAACTGTTTTTT

size: NA
D: TRBD2
J: TRBJ2-7
V: TRBV10-2
CDR3: CASSEWGLAGEYEQYF
DNA: TGCGCCAGCAGTGAGTGGGGACTAGCGGGAGAGTACGAGCAGTACTTC